This section outlines one T cell receptor (beta chain) sequence together with its context. Its specificity is not known. There are 14 residues in the CDR3. Germline V gives CDR1 SGHRS, CDR2 YFSETQ. Germline trimming cut 4 bases from V and 9 bases from J; bases unmatched to any gene: 5. The source of the sample is a study of blood T cells in healthy people across ages. Study-wide results and caveats: TCR beta diversity, measured per million T cells, fell in a roughly linear way with age.

Through a sample-barcoded 5' primer and a J-beta primer mix, a second PCR was run for about 6 to 11 cycles. Each cDNA molecule carried a tag from a template-switch adaptor that contained 12 random nucleotides. One entry per CDR3 protein results from TCRdb running MiXCR on the 5' RACE reads. In the table there are 600,000 to 800,000 distinct CDR3 sequences, roughly 21% of which are singletons. The sequenced material came from blood. The chain links TRBV5-1 to TRBJ2-1; 12 nucleotides match TRBD2. This receptor was identified in a man between 65 and 85 years old in good health. DNA for the CDR3: TGCGCCAGCAGCATGACTAGCGGGAGCAGTGAGCAGTTCTTC. As protein: CASSMTSGSSEQFF.